Listed below are T cell receptor beta chains from one sample, sequenced in a study of blood T cell repertoires in COVID-19. This table comes from immunoSEQ multiplex PCR, and its TCRdb copy is limited to in-frame clones, with some not included. The table includes 200,000 to 250,000 clones, 80% to 85% detected once. Sequencing was carried out using peripheral blood. Every receptor here comes from a young woman who had recovered from COVID-19. Each CDR3 is given with its conserved first and last residue. D genes are given only for firm matches. A clone size is listed for some rows: how often the clone was seen (once, few, many), or a class if it is expanded.

v_call: TRBV24-1
d_call: TRBD2
clone_size: once
j_call: TRBJ2-5
cdr3_nt: TGTGCCACCAGTGATGCCGCGGGAGATCAAGAGACCCAGTACTTC
cdr3_aa: CATSDAAGDQETQYF

v_call: TRBV9
d_call: NA
clone_size: NA
j_call: TRBJ1-4
cdr3_nt: TGTGCCAGCAGCGCGCCGACGGGGAATGAAAAACTGTTTTTT
cdr3_aa: CASSAPTGNEKLFF

v_call: TRBV19
d_call: NA
clone_size: NA
j_call: TRBJ1-1
cdr3_nt: TGTGCCAGTAGTATTGGGGGACTGATCCCTGAAGCTTTCTTT
cdr3_aa: CASSIGGLIPEAFF

v_call: TRBV5-1
d_call: TRBD1
clone_size: once
j_call: TRBJ2-7
cdr3_nt: TGCGCCAGCAGCGAATCTCCCGGGACAGGCTACGAGCAGTACTTC
cdr3_aa: CASSESPGTGYEQYF

v_call: TRBV6-5
d_call: NA
clone_size: few
j_call: TRBJ2-1
cdr3_nt: TGTGCCAGCAGTTACTCGATGGTCGGGGGAACCGAGCAGTTCTTC
cdr3_aa: CASSYSMVGGTEQFF

v_call: TRBV6-5
d_call: NA
clone_size: NA
j_call: TRBJ2-7
cdr3_nt: TGTGCCAGCAGCCTTACTCCTCAGGGATCCTACGAGCAGTACTTC
cdr3_aa: CASSLTPQGSYEQYF

v_call: TRBV29-1
d_call: NA
clone_size: NA
j_call: TRBJ2-7
cdr3_nt: TGCAGCGTTTCGACAGGAAACTACGAGCAGTACTTC
cdr3_aa: CSVSTGNYEQYF

v_call: TRBV28
d_call: TRBD1
clone_size: NA
j_call: TRBJ1-1
cdr3_nt: TGTGCCAGCACCGGACAGGGTCGGAACACTGAAGCTTTCTTT
cdr3_aa: CASTGQGRNTEAFF

v_call: TRBV6-5
d_call: NA
clone_size: NA
j_call: TRBJ1-1
cdr3_nt: TGTGCCAGCAGTTTGGGGGGGCCCACTGAAGCTTTCTTT
cdr3_aa: CASSLGGPTEAFF

v_call: TRBV20-1
d_call: NA
clone_size: NA
j_call: TRBJ2-1
cdr3_nt: TGCAGTGCTAGAGAAGACCTAGGCGCGTTCTTC
cdr3_aa: CSAREDLGAFF

v_call: TRBV27
d_call: TRBD1
clone_size: few
j_call: TRBJ1-2
cdr3_nt: TGTGCCAGCACTTTCCTCGGGACAGGGCCACCCTATGGCTACACCTTC
cdr3_aa: CASTFLGTGPPYGYTF

v_call: TRBV6-5
d_call: NA
clone_size: NA
j_call: TRBJ2-1
cdr3_nt: TGTGCCAGCAGTTACTCGAGTAGGGGTGAGCAGTTCTTC
cdr3_aa: CASSYSSRGEQFF

v_call: TRBV9
d_call: TRBD1
clone_size: once
j_call: TRBJ2-7
cdr3_nt: TGTGCCAGCAGCGGGACAGGGCTTTACGAGCAGTACTTC
cdr3_aa: CASSGTGLYEQYF

v_call: TRBV5-1
d_call: NA
clone_size: NA
j_call: TRBJ1-2
cdr3_nt: TGCGCCAGCATATCGGGGGTCTACACCTTC
cdr3_aa: CASISGVYTF

v_call: TRBV7-9
d_call: TRBD2
clone_size: NA
j_call: TRBJ2-1
cdr3_nt: TGTGCCAGCAGTTTTAGCGGGAGAGCAAATGAGCAGTTCTTC
cdr3_aa: CASSFSGRANEQFF

v_call: TRBV9
d_call: NA
clone_size: NA
j_call: TRBJ2-7
cdr3_nt: TGTGCCAGCAGTGATGAAGTCGGGGGGCCGCTATACGAGCAGTACTTC
cdr3_aa: CASSDEVGGPLYEQYF

v_call: TRBV18
d_call: NA
clone_size: NA
j_call: TRBJ2-3
cdr3_nt: TGTGCCAGCTCACCACAGGGAGGAGGATCAGATACGCAGTATTTT
cdr3_aa: CASSPQGGGSDTQYF

v_call: TRBV27
d_call: NA
clone_size: few
j_call: TRBJ1-2
cdr3_nt: TGTGCCAGCCGTCCCTATGATTCCTATGGCTACACCTTC
cdr3_aa: CASRPYDSYGYTF

v_call: TRBV6-1
d_call: TRBD1
clone_size: NA
j_call: TRBJ2-7
cdr3_nt: TGTGCCAGCAGTGGGGACAGGGGGCGATTGTGGGGCTCCTACGAGCAGTACTTC
cdr3_aa: CASSGDRGRLWGSYEQYF

v_call: TRBV4-1
d_call: NA
clone_size: NA
j_call: TRBJ2-5
cdr3_nt: TGCGCCAGCAGCCAAGATAGAGAGACCCAGTACTTC
cdr3_aa: CASSQDRETQYF

v_call: TRBV19
d_call: TRBD2
clone_size: NA
j_call: TRBJ2-6
cdr3_nt: TGTGCCAGCCGAGCGGGAGGTGACTCTGGGGCCAACGTCCTGACTTTC
cdr3_aa: CASRAGGDSGANVLTF

v_call: TRBV9
d_call: NA
clone_size: NA
j_call: TRBJ1-1
cdr3_nt: TGTGCCAGCAGCGTAGTCTTGAACACTGAAGCTTTCTTT
cdr3_aa: CASSVVLNTEAFF

v_call: TRBV5-4
d_call: TRBD2
clone_size: NA
j_call: TRBJ2-1
cdr3_nt: TGTGCCAGCAGCTTGTTAGCGGGAAAGGGTTACAATGAGCAGTTCTTC
cdr3_aa: CASSLLAGKGYNEQFF

v_call: TRBV27
d_call: TRBD2
clone_size: NA
j_call: TRBJ2-2
cdr3_nt: TGTGCCAGCACCGCTGTAGCGGGAAGGGAGCTGTTTTTT
cdr3_aa: CASTAVAGRELFF

v_call: TRBV6-5
d_call: TRBD1
clone_size: NA
j_call: TRBJ1-2
cdr3_nt: TGTGCCAGCAGTTACTCTCGGACAGGGGGGAACTATGGCTACACCTTC
cdr3_aa: CASSYSRTGGNYGYTF

v_call: TRBV2
d_call: NA
clone_size: few
j_call: TRBJ1-5
cdr3_nt: TGTGCCAGCAAGGGGGATAGCAATCAGCCCCAGCATTTT
cdr3_aa: CASKGDSNQPQHF

v_call: TRBV5-1
d_call: NA
clone_size: NA
j_call: TRBJ2-7
cdr3_nt: TGCGCCAGCAGAACAGGACCTGCCTACGAGCAGTACTTC
cdr3_aa: CASRTGPAYEQYF

v_call: TRBV7-3
d_call: TRBD2
clone_size: NA
j_call: TRBJ2-5
cdr3_nt: TGTGCCAGCAGCCCGGTGGCGGGACTACAAGAGACCCAGTACTTC
cdr3_aa: CASSPVAGLQETQYF

v_call: TRBV28
d_call: TRBD1
clone_size: NA
j_call: TRBJ1-5
cdr3_nt: TGTGCCAGCAGTTTCGGGACAGGGATTCAGCCCCAGCATTTT
cdr3_aa: CASSFGTGIQPQHF

v_call: TRBV19
d_call: TRBD1
clone_size: few
j_call: TRBJ2-7
cdr3_nt: TGTGCCAGTAGTGGTGAGGGGGCGGTTGACGAGCAGTACTTC
cdr3_aa: CASSGEGAVDEQYF

v_call: TRBV5-1
d_call: NA
clone_size: NA
j_call: TRBJ1-1
cdr3_nt: TGCGCCAGCAGCGCAGGGCTGAACACTGAAGCTTTCTTT
cdr3_aa: CASSAGLNTEAFF

v_call: TRBV30
d_call: TRBD2
clone_size: NA
j_call: TRBJ2-7
cdr3_nt: TGTGCCTGGAGTTTCGGACTAGCGGGAGCCTACGAGCAGTACTTC
cdr3_aa: CAWSFGLAGAYEQYF

v_call: TRBV5-1
d_call: NA
clone_size: once
j_call: TRBJ1-5
cdr3_nt: TGCGCCAAAAACCAGGGCAGGGCAAGCAATCAGCCCCAGCATTTT
cdr3_aa: CAKNQGRASNQPQHF

v_call: TRBV28
d_call: NA
clone_size: once
j_call: TRBJ1-1
cdr3_nt: TGTGCCAGCAGCTGGGGATGGTATAACCCGGGACAAAGTTTAAGGAACACTGAAGCTTTCTTT
cdr3_aa: CASSWGWYNPGQSLRNTEAFF

v_call: TRBV10-3
d_call: TRBD2
clone_size: NA
j_call: TRBJ2-1
cdr3_nt: TGTGCCATCAGTGACCCGGCGGTCGCGGTAGCGGGATACAATGAGCAGTTCTTC
cdr3_aa: CAISDPAVAVAGYNEQFF

v_call: TRBV28
d_call: TRBD2
clone_size: NA
j_call: TRBJ2-3
cdr3_nt: TGTGCCAGCAGTCTTAAGGGGACTAGCGGGAGTATAGATACGCAGTATTTT
cdr3_aa: CASSLKGTSGSIDTQYF

v_call: TRBV5-1
d_call: NA
clone_size: NA
j_call: TRBJ2-2
cdr3_nt: TGCGCCAGCAGCCCGACGTGGGGGACTCGGGGTACCGGGGAGCTGTTTTTT
cdr3_aa: CASSPTWGTRGTGELFF

v_call: TRBV4-1
d_call: TRBD1
clone_size: NA
j_call: TRBJ2-4
cdr3_nt: TGCGCCAGCAGCCATGGGACAGGGGAAAACATTCAGTACTTC
cdr3_aa: CASSHGTGENIQYF

v_call: TRBV7-9
d_call: TRBD2
clone_size: NA
j_call: TRBJ2-1
cdr3_nt: TGTGCCAGCAGCTTAGCTTCCAGCGGGAGTCATGAGCAGTTCTTC
cdr3_aa: CASSLASSGSHEQFF

v_call: TRBV7-3
d_call: TRBD2
clone_size: NA
j_call: TRBJ2-1
cdr3_nt: TGTGCCAGCAGCTTAAGCGGGAGCCGGGCCAATGAGCAGTTCTTC
cdr3_aa: CASSLSGSRANEQFF

v_call: TRBV30
d_call: TRBD2
clone_size: NA
j_call: TRBJ2-7
cdr3_nt: TGTGCCTTAGCTAGCGGGAGCTACGAGCAGTACTTC
cdr3_aa: CALASGSYEQYF

v_call: TRBV29-1
d_call: NA
clone_size: NA
j_call: TRBJ2-4
cdr3_nt: TGCAGCGTTGAGTGGGAGGAGGTCAAAAACATTCAGTACTTC
cdr3_aa: CSVEWEEVKNIQYF